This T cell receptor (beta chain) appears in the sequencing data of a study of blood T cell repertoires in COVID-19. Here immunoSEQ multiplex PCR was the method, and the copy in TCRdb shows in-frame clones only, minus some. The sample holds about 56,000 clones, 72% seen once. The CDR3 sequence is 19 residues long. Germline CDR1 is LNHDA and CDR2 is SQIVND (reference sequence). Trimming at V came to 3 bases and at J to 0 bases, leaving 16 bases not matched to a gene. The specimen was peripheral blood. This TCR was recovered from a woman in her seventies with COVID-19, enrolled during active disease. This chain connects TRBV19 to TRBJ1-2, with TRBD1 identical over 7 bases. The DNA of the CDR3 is TGTGCCAGTAGTATCTCGACGAAATTTACAGGGGACACTAACTATGGCTACACCTTC. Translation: CASSISTKFTGDTNYGYTF.